These 5 T cell receptor beta chains share one sample of origin, sequenced in a study of response to subunit inactivated influenza vaccine listed by TCRdb under 2018. Library preparation was by RT-PCR. For sequencing, an Illumina HiSeq 2500 was employed. TCRdb handled the public reads itself, with Q25 trimming in fastp and clone calling in MiXCR, and kept productive beta chains. Identical CDR3 protein sequences are pooled into one entry, listed with their most common genes and DNA. Present in this sample are approximately 520,000 distinct CDR3 sequences, about 17% of which were seen just once. The top ten clones comprise roughly 3.1% of the sample. This specimen was CD4+ T cells sorted from PBMCs, taken 23 to 25 months after vaccination. Receptors were obtained from a man between 45 and 75 years old who received an inactivated influenza vaccine. Donor details come from another sample of the same person, matched by shared clones.

A few counts support this clonotype. This sequence joins TRBV4-2 and TRBJ2-7; tentatively, D is TRBD1 (5 bases). Germline CDR1 and CDR2: LGHNA and YNFKEQ. The CDR3 is 16 amino acids. V was pared by 1 base and J by 0 bases, with 13 bases between. Written as DNA, the CDR3 is TGTGCCAGCAGCCAAGGCGGCCAGGGTCTCTCCTACGAGCAGTACTTC. Residues: CASSQGGQGLSYEQYF.

This clonotype has a count of ten or more. The CDR3 coding sequence is TGTGCCAGCAGTTCCTCCGGGACTAGCGGGAACTACAATGAGCAGTTCTTC. It encodes CASSSSGTSGNYNEQFF. The chain links TRBV28 to TRBJ2-1, with 13 bases that match TRBD2. CDR3 length: 17 residues. Losses at the gene ends were 4 bases for V and 3 bases for J; bases not matched to a gene: 6. CDR1 is MDHEN, CDR2 SYDVKM, per germline.

This clonotype was seen only a few times. V usage is TRBV20-1 and J usage is TRBJ2-5; the D gene is possibly TRBD2 (6 bases). Trimming took 6 bases from V and 2 from J, leaving 10 bases between them. This CDR3 comprises 12 residues. Germline CDR1 and CDR2: DFQATT and SNEGSKA (reference sequence). CDR3 nucleotides: TGCAGTGCGAGGGACTGGCAAGAGACCCAGTACTTC. It translates to CSARDWQETQYF.

Many counts were recorded for this clonotype. The chain recombines TRBV28 with TRBJ2-7; tentative D call: TRBD2 (6 bases). Germline loops: CDR1 MDHEN, CDR2 SYDVKM. V gave up 5 bases and J gave up 4 bases, with 15 bases separating them. The CDR3 is 14 amino acids. In nucleotides, the CDR3 is TGTGCCAGCAGTCCGAGAGCGGGTGGTTACGAGCAGTACTTC. Translation: CASSPRAGGYEQYF. Using reference TRBV28 and TRBJ2-7 for the parts outside the CDR3, the full variable domain is DVKVTQSSRYLVKRTGEKVFLECVQDMDHENMFWYRQDPGLGLRLIYFSYDVKMKEKGDIPEGYSVSREKKERFSLILESASTNQTSMYLCASSPRAGGYEQYFGPGTRLTVT.

The V and J genes are TRBV4-3 and TRBJ1-4; the D gene is possibly TRBD1 (6 bases). In germline, CDR1 is LGHNA, CDR2 YSLEER. The CDR3 runs 18 residues. The V and J ends lost 0 bases and 3 bases respectively, with 17 bases between them. CDR3 region: CASSQDLIGGGSNEKLFF. The CDR3 nucleotides read TGCGCCAGCAGCCAAGACCTGATCGGTGGGGGCTCTAATGAAAAACTGTTTTTT.